The clone carrying this T cell receptor (beta chain) appeared a few times. What it recognizes is unknown. These data originate in a study of beta chain features in type 1 diabetes. Trimming removed 0 bases at V and 1 base at J, with 10 bases between. This CDR3 region has 15 residues. Germline CDR1 and CDR2: LNHNV and YYDKDF (reference sequence). The authors reverse transcribed all of the isolated RNA, so sequencing captured expressed TCRB transcripts. Clones were read by immunoSEQ multiplex PCR, and TCRdb kept only the in-frame ones, dropping some. Among about 340,000 clones listed, 6.5% to 10% were seen once. Cells sorted by CD45RO/CCR7/CD25/CD127/CD95/CD27 comprised CD4+ naive, central memory, regulatory and stem cell-like memory cells. Overall study findings and caveats: TCRB CDR3s from Type 1 diabetes patients were moderately but significantly shorter in all four CD4+ subsets.

Material: central memory CD4+ T cells from blood. This TCR was sampled from a woman in her late teens or twenties in good health. The chain combines TRBV15 with TRBJ2-7, with D perhaps TRBD1 (5 bases). CDR3 coding DNA: TGTGCCACCAGCAGAGATCAGGGAAGATCCTACGAGCAGTACTTC. Protein sequence: CATSRDQGRSYEQYF. The full variable domain, completed using reference TRBV15 and TRBJ2-7, is DAMVIQNPRYQVTQFGKPVTLSCSQTLNHNVMYWYQQKSSQAPKLLFHYYDKDFNNEADTPDNFQSRRPNTSFCFLDIRSPGLGDTAMYLCATSRDQGRSYEQYFGPGTRLTVT.